This T cell receptor beta chain was identified in a study of a mutant IDH1 vaccine in newly diagnosed glioma (dated by TCRdb to about 2021). Turning to the overall study: Patients were given eight vaccinations, in weeks 1, 3, 5, 7, 11, 15, 19 and 23, which matched visits V03 through V10. Prior to enrollment, standard therapy consisting of radiotherapy alone, temozolomide alone, or radiochemotherapy with temozolomide had been administered to patients, with the combination being received by most patients. For exploratory analyses, fewer than 30 treated patients had longitudinal TCRB deep sequencing done wherever samples were available. Six visits were used for peripheral blood collection: V03 (baseline), V05, V07, V10, V12 and V13. The roughly 33 treated patients were roughly 62% male and around 40% female, with a mean age of roughly 42 years. Vaccination was initiated 4-6 weeks after radiotherapy alone, or concurrently with temozolomide cycles in the chemotherapy-containing groups. Study-level results and caveats: Vaccine-induced immune responses across multiple MHC alleles were detected in 93.3% of patients. Pseudoprogression seemed to be unrelated to changes in the top peripheral T cell clonotypes found by TCRB sequencing. PBMC samples for TCRB deep sequencing were selected based on availability. It was noted by the authors that analyses of patient blood samples could not be reproduced owing to sample limitations.

Library generation was performed with the immunoSEQ multiplex PCR assay. Rearranged TCR beta chain sequences were amplified using the hsTCRB Kit according to the manufacturer's protocol. An Illumina MiSeq was used to sequence the TCRB libraries. Under the source paper's analysis protocol: Demultiplexing, trimming and gene mapping were performed with the kit vendor's proprietary platform. The immuneACCESS repertoire file appears here via TCRdb, limited to in-frame rearrangements. These files lack a portion of the clones; in checked studies, under half of the deficit traces to unresolved V genes, and the cause of the others is not known. That table gives V, J and clone size, and the DNA gave D and trimming. Counted in this sample were 35,000 to 50,000 clones; approximately 90% of them appeared once. The ten biggest clones cover around 3.9% of the sample. Based on the germline V gene, the CDR1 and CDR2 sequences are SGDLS and YYNGEE. The CDR3 numbers 15 residues from cysteine through phenylalanine. Kept here is only the CDR3 DNA, which spans 45 bases and is read in frame from base 1. The germline ends are 15 bases apart after V is trimmed by 3 bases and J by 5 bases.

A word on this clone: Its cognate antigen has yet to be identified. No qualities accompany the bases; no much larger clone lies one base away.

This specimen's time point label, interpreted: week 23, last vaccination. Each vaccine dose was 300 ug of a 20-mer mutant IDH1 peptide in Montanide, given subcutaneously with topical imiquimod. Donors had newly diagnosed WHO grade 3 or 4 IDH1-mutant astrocytomas with loss of nuclear ATRX. The samples were drawn from NOA16, a multicentre, single-arm, open-label phase I trial in Germany that tested a mutant IDH1 peptide vaccine in humans for the first time. Genomic DNA for TCRB sequencing was extracted from EDTA blood using the DNeasy Blood and Tissue Kit. The sample was PBMCs, taken from a glioma patient whose treatment included an IDH1 peptide vaccine. The sequence was collected from a man aged 50 to 59 with glioma. The receptor chain draws on TRBV9 and TRBJ2-1; TRBD2 might be the D gene, on 7 matching bases. Read as DNA, the sequence is TGTGCCAGCAGCGGCGGGGGCGGCGGGGACAATGAGCAGTTCTTC. Its coded protein is CASSGGGGGDNEQFF.